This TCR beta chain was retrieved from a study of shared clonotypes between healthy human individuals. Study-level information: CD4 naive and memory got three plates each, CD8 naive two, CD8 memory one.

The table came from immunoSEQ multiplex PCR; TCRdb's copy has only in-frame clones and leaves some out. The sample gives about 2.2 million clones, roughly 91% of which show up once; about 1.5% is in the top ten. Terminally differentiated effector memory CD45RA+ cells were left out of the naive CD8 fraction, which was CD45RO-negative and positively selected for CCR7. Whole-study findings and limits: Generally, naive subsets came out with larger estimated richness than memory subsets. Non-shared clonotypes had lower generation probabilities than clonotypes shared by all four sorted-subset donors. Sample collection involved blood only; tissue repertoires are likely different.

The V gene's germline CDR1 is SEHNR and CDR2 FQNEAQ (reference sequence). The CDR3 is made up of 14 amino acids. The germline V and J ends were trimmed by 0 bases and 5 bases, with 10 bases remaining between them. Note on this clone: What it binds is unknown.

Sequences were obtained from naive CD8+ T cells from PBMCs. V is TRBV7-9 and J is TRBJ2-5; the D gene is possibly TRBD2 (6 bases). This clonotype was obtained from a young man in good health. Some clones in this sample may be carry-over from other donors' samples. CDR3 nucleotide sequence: TGTGCCAGCAGCTTAGCGCGGGGCTGGGAGACCCAGTACTTC. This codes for CASSLARGWETQYF.